The next 26 T cell receptor beta chains were all read from a single sample in a study of blood T cell repertoires in COVID-19. The repertoire was sequenced with immunoSEQ multiplex PCR; TCRdb's copy has only in-frame clones and lacks some. The table includes about 59,000 clones, about 88% detected once. Sequenced: peripheral blood. The receptors here all came from a man older than 75 in a cohort sampled during active COVID-19.

The V call is TRBV18, the J call TRBJ2-7; D might be TRBD2 (6 bases). This CDR3 region has 14 residues. CDR1 KGHSH and CDR2 LQKENI come from the germline V gene. The ends were cut back, 3 bases at V and 1 base at J, with 10 bases in the middle. The CDR3 spells CASSPRELSYEQYF. In DNA, the CDR3 is TGTGCCAGCTCACCCCGGGAGCTATCCTACGAGCAGTACTTC.

The chain joins TRBV9 to TRBJ2-3; D is undetermined. Trimming cost V 2 bases and J 0 bases, with 4 bases left between them. The CDR3 sequence is 13 residues long. Germline V gene sequence: CDR1 SGDLS, CDR2 YYNGEE. The CDR3 here is CASSVSSTDTQYF. The CDR3 DNA is TGTGCCAGCAGCGTTAGTAGCACAGATACGCAGTATTTT.

This chain uses TRBV3-1 (or the pseudogene TRBV3-2) with TRBJ2-5; TRBD1 matches at 10 bases. Trimming at V came to 4 bases and at J to 6 bases, leaving 5 bases not matched to a gene. The CDR3 contains 14 residues. Germline V gene lookup returns CDR1 LGHDT and CDR2 YNNKEL (reference sequence). CDR3 in DNA: TGTGCCAGCAGCCCGGGACAGGGGAGACAGACCCAGTACTTC. Translated, it gives CASSPGQGRQTQYF.

The chain is built from TRBV3-1 (or the pseudogene TRBV3-2) and TRBJ2-5, with a tentative D call TRBD1 (6 bases). The CDR3 totals 14 residues. Trimming removed 0 bases from V and 10 bases from J, with 15 bases in between. In germline, CDR1 is LGHDT, CDR2 YNNKEL (reference sequence). In nucleotides, the CDR3 is TGTGCCAGCAGCCAAGACACAGGGTCGAGGGTCCAGTACTTC. This codes for CASSQDTGSRVQYF.

V usage is TRBV29-1 and J usage is TRBJ1-1; D is perhaps TRBD1 (6 bases). The CDR3 contains 13 residues. V shed 1 base and J shed 0 bases, with 6 bases lying between them. CDR1 is SQVTM, CDR2 ANQGSEA, per germline. The CDR3, as DNA: TGCAGCGTTGAAGGACAGGTGAACACTGAAGCTTTCTTT. This encodes CSVEGQVNTEAFF.

The chain joins TRBV3-1 (or the pseudogene TRBV3-2) to TRBJ2-5, with TRBD1 matching 8 bases. Germline V gene sequence: CDR1 LGHDT, CDR2 YNNKEL (reference sequence). The CDR3 has 14 amino acids. J was trimmed by 2 bases and V by 3 bases; bases with no gene match: 2. The CDR3 sequence is CASSHRQGQETQYF. The CDR3 nucleotides read TGTGCCAGCAGCCACCGACAGGGGCAAGAGACCCAGTACTTC.

The chain carries TRBV7-9 and TRBJ2-7; D remains ambiguous. Trimming removed 2 bases from V and 5 bases from J, with 7 bases in between. This CDR3 region has 12 residues. CDR1 is SEHNR and CDR2 is FQNEAQ in the germline V gene (reference sequence). The CDR3 region is CASSLSANEQYF. Here the CDR3 DNA reads TGTGCCAGCAGCTTAAGCGCCAACGAGCAGTACTTC.

This chain joins TRBV7-8 and TRBJ2-1; 9 bases match TRBD2. CDR1 and CDR2 from the germline V gene are SGHVS and FQNEAQ. The CDR3 totals 15 residues. Trimming took 2 bases from V and 4 from J; bases not matched to a gene: 3. CDR3 coding DNA: TGTGCCAGCAGCTTACTAGCGGGATCTTACAATGAGCAGTTCTTC. It specifies CASSLLAGSYNEQFF.

This clone was recorded a few times. V usage is TRBV6-5 and J usage is TRBJ2-7, with 7 bases that match TRBD1. Per the germline V gene, CDR1 is MNHEY and CDR2 is SVGAGI. CDR3 size: 14 residues. Trimming took 0 bases from V and 2 from J; bases not matched to a gene: 1. CDR3 residues: CASSYSGTAYEQYF. The CDR3 coding sequence is TGTGCCAGCAGTTACTCCGGGACAGCCTACGAGCAGTACTTC.

The rearrangement joins TRBV9 to TRBJ2-1; D is undetermined. The V gene lost 0 bases and the J gene lost 7 bases, with 5 bases spanning the gap. CDR1 is SGDLS, CDR2 YYNGEE, per germline. This CDR3 contains 12 residues. The CDR3 sequence: CASSVGPNEQFF. In nucleotides, the CDR3 is TGTGCCAGCAGCGTAGGTCCTAATGAGCAGTTCTTC.

V is TRBV19 and J is TRBJ1-2, with D possibly being TRBD1 (6 bases). Germline CDR1 and CDR2: LNHDA and SQIVND (reference sequence). V was clipped by 8 bases and J by 0 bases, with 13 bases between them. The CDR3 sequence is 14 residues long. The CDR3 spells CASSKAGANYGYTF. Here the CDR3 DNA reads TGTGCCAGTTCAAAAGCAGGGGCTAACTATGGCTACACCTTC.

The genes are TRBV5-4 and TRBJ2-7; 7 bases match TRBD2. In germline, CDR1 is SGHNT, CDR2 YYREEE (reference sequence). The CDR3 loop spans 14 amino acids. Trimming cost V 0 bases and J 3 bases; bases outside gene matches: 3. The DNA for the CDR3 is TGTGCCAGCAGCTTGGATGGCGGGAGCTACGAGCAGTACTTC. It translates to CASSLDGGSYEQYF. Together with reference TRBV5-4 and TRBJ2-7, the CDR3 gives the full variable domain: ETGVTQSPTHLIKTRGQQVTLRCSSQSGHNTVSWYQQALGQGPQFIFQYYREEENGRGNFPPRFSGLQFPNYSSELNVNALELDDSALYLCASSLDGGSYEQYFGPGTRLTVT.

The chain has TRBV6-2 or TRBV6-3 and TRBJ1-1, with 8 nucleotides matching TRBD1. CDR3 length: 15 amino acids. CDR1 and CDR2 (germline): MNHEY, SVGEGT. The J segment lost 2 bases and the V segment lost 2 bases, leaving 4 bases of the junction unmatched. As DNA, the CDR3 is TGTGCCAGCAGTTACGACAGGGGCATAAACACTGAAGCTTTCTTT. Translation: CASSYDRGINTEAFF.

The chain has TRBV7-9 and TRBJ1-4; TRBD1 might be the D (6 bases). This CDR3 spans 13 amino acids. CDR1 and CDR2 from the germline V gene are SEHNR and FQNEAQ (reference sequence). Trimming pared 3 bases from V and 8 bases from J, leaving 10 bases between. The CDR3 loop reads CASSFRGDEKLFF. The CDR3 DNA sequence: TGTGCCAGCAGCTTCAGGGGAGACGAAAAACTGTTTTTT.

The genes are TRBV9 and TRBJ2-4; TRBD1 matches 7 bases. The germline gives CDR1 SGDLS, CDR2 YYNGEE. The CDR3 is made up of 13 amino acids. V lost 4 bases and J lost 8; bases outside the gene matches: 6. The CDR3 loop reads CASSPRQGDIQYF. The DNA of the CDR3 is TGTGCCAGCAGCCCCCGACAGGGTGACATTCAGTACTTC. Based on the CDR3 plus reference TRBV9 and TRBJ2-4, the full variable domain is DSGVTQTPKHLITATGQRVTLRCSPRSGDLSVYWYQQSLDQGLQFLIQYYNGEERAKGNILERFSAQQFPDLHSELNLSSLELGDSALYFCASSPRQGDIQYFGAGTRLSVL.

The chain combines TRBV5-1 with TRBJ2-2, with 7 bases matching TRBD1. This CDR3 has 15 residues. Germline trimming cut 3 bases from V and 1 base from J; bases unmatched to any gene: 3. CDR1 SGHRS and CDR2 YFSETQ come from the germline V gene. The DNA for the CDR3 is TGCGCCAGCAGCTCGAGGACAGGGAACACCGGGGAGCTGTTTTTT. It specifies CASSSRTGNTGELFF.

This clone was found once. This rearrangement joins TRBV30 to TRBJ2-1, with 8 bases aligning to TRBD2. The ends lost 2 bases at V and 9 bases at J; junction bases unmatched: 9. Germline V gene lookup returns CDR1 GTSNPN and CDR2 SVGIG (reference sequence). CDR3 length: 14 residues. CDR3 in DNA: TGTGCCTGGAGTTCCTTAGCGGGAAACGGTGAGCAGTTCTTC. Amino acid sequence: CAWSSLAGNGEQFF.

The CDR3: CASSLYSTDTQYF. The CDR3 coding sequence is TGTGCCAGCAGCCTATATAGCACAGATACGCAGTATTTT. The J gene is TRBJ2-3, the V gene TRBV6-5; D is unclear. The V end was cut by 6 bases, the J end by 0 bases, with 7 bases between. The CDR3 loop spans 13 amino acids. CDR1 and CDR2 (germline): MNHEY, SVGAGI.

The chain's CDR3 is CASMGTGGIQPQHF. CDR3 bases: TGTGCCAGTATGGGGACAGGGGGGATTCAGCCCCAGCATTTT. The chain uses TRBV19 and TRBJ1-5, with 11 bases fitting TRBD1. The V and J ends lost 7 bases and 6 bases, in that order; junction bases with no gene match: 5. Germline assignment: CDR1 LNHDA and CDR2 SQIVND (reference sequence). The CDR3 is 14 amino acids.

This clone was detected once. The CDR3: CAISEFTGLSGNTIYF. The CDR3 coding sequence is TGTGCCATCAGTGAGTTTACAGGTCTCTCTGGAAACACCATATATTTT. This rearrangement joins TRBV10-3 to TRBJ1-3, with D possibly being TRBD1 (5 bases). The length of the CDR3 is 16 residues. Germline CDR1 and CDR2: ENHRY and SYGVKD. V dropped 1 base and J dropped 0 bases, with 10 bases sitting between them.

The chain employs TRBV3-1 (or the pseudogene TRBV3-2) and TRBJ2-4; tentative D call: TRBD2 (7 bases). Germline V gene lookup returns CDR1 LGHDT and CDR2 YNNKEL (reference sequence). Trimming took off 7 bases at V and 3 bases at J, with 19 bases between the two ends. The CDR3 covers 16 residues. In DNA, the CDR3 is TGTGCCAGCAAGATGGGAGGGGGGGCCGTCAAAAACATTCAGTACTTC. Its protein is CASKMGGGAVKNIQYF.

The sample holds a few counts of this clone. CDR3 protein: CASSSHRGDQPQHF. Here the CDR3 DNA reads TGTGCCAGCAGCTCCCACAGGGGCGATCAGCCCCAGCATTTT. This chain connects TRBV7-9 to TRBJ1-5; TRBD1 agrees at 7 bases. Germline V gene lookup returns CDR1 SEHNR and CDR2 FQNEAQ (reference sequence). V shed 4 bases and J 5 bases; nucleotides not matched to a gene: 5. This CDR3 is built from 14 residues.

The chain joins TRBV6-5 to TRBJ1-4; possibly TRBD1 for D (6 bases). Germline CDR1 reads MNHEY; CDR2 reads SVGAGI. The CDR3 sequence is 13 residues long. Trimming took off 6 bases at V and 6 bases at J, with 11 bases between the two ends. The CDR3 DNA sequence: TGTGCCAGCAGGGGGGGGCTCTATGAAAAACTGTTTTTT. This gives the protein CASRGGLYEKLFF.

The CDR3 sequence: CASTSMNTEAFF. The CDR3 region has the DNA TGTGCCAGTACATCCATGAACACTGAAGCTTTCTTT. The V call is TRBV19, the J call TRBJ1-1; D call uncertain. CDR1 LNHDA and CDR2 SQIVND come from the germline V gene (reference sequence). CDR3 length equals 12 residues. V gave up 7 bases and J gave up 0 bases, with 6 bases separating them.

In its sample, this clone was seen a few times. The rearrangement links TRBV7-8 to TRBJ2-5, with 7 bases lining up with TRBD1. This CDR3 comprises 14 residues. Losses at the gene ends were 5 bases for V and 1 base for J; bases not matched to a gene: 4. The germline CDR1 and CDR2 sequences are SGHVS and FQNEAQ. CDR3 DNA: TGTGCCAGCAGCCCCCGGGACAGCCAAGAGACCCAGTACTTC. Translating it yields CASSPRDSQETQYF. Variable domain in full (rest from reference TRBV7-8 and TRBJ2-5): GAGVSQSPRYKVAKRGQDVALRCDPISGHVSLFWYQQALGQGPEFLTYFQNEAQLDKSGLPSDRFFAERPEGSVSTLKIQRTQQEDSAVYLCASSPRDSQETQYFGPGTRLLVL.

This clone showed up just once. The chain is built from TRBV6-5 and TRBJ2-7, with D maybe TRBD1 (8 bases). This CDR3 has 13 amino acids. Trimming cost V 6 bases and J 5 bases, with 14 bases left between them. Germline lookup yields CDR1 MNHEY and CDR2 SVGAGI. CDR3 sequence: CASRRQGRDEQYF. In DNA form, the CDR3 reads TGTGCCAGCAGGCGACAGGGGAGGGACGAGCAGTACTTC.